This entry lists 31 T cell receptor beta chains sequenced from one sample in a study of T cell responses to AZD1222 COVID-19 vaccine. Using immunoSEQ multiplex PCR, the repertoire was profiled, and TCRdb retains in-frame clones only, with some absent. The sample has roughly 140,000 clones; just under 95% are singletons. The specimen was peripheral blood, collected after recovery from COVID-19. Source of these receptors: an adult who had recovered from COVID-19.

V gene TRBV7-9 combines with J gene TRBJ2-1, with D perhaps TRBD1 (6 bases). V dropped 1 base and J dropped 7 bases, with 14 bases sitting between them. Germline-derived CDR1 and CDR2 are SEHNR and FQNEAQ (reference sequence). This CDR3 has 15 amino acids. DNA of the CDR3: TGTGCCAGCAGCTTAGGGGGGCTAGTTTTTAATGAGCAGTTCTTC. This encodes CASSLGGLVFNEQFF.

The chain employs TRBV27 and TRBJ2-7; no clear D. V lost 2 bases and J lost 4, with 15 bases in between. Germline loops: CDR1 MNHEY, CDR2 SMNVEV (reference sequence). The CDR3 consists of 15 residues. CDR3 sequence: CASSLKWIAPYEQYF. CDR3 nucleotide sequence: TGTGCCAGCAGTTTAAAGTGGATCGCCCCATACGAGCAGTACTTC.

This sequence joins TRBV6-5 and TRBJ2-7, with D tentatively TRBD1 or TRBD2 (5 bases each). V lost 0 bases and J 2 bases, leaving 11 bases between the germline ends. This CDR3 is 15 amino acids long. Per germline, CDR1 MNHEY and CDR2 SVGAGI. CDR3: CASSYSGEQAYEQYF. CDR3 in DNA: TGTGCCAGCAGTTACTCGGGGGAACAAGCCTACGAGCAGTACTTC.

The chain employs TRBV19 and TRBJ2-1; D uncertain. V was cut by 6 bases and J by 6 bases, with 12 bases left in between. This CDR3 has 13 amino acids. Germline values: CDR1 LNHDA, CDR2 SQIVND (reference sequence). This CDR3 reads CASRERGGNEQFF. CDR3 DNA: TGTGCCAGTAGAGAGCGTGGTGGCAATGAGCAGTTCTTC.

The chain carries TRBV21-1 and TRBJ2-1; the D segment call TRBD2 is taken from the table without a DNA check. TRBV21-1 is annotated as a pseudogene. This CDR3 region has 16 residues. The CDR3 is CASSKVDLVRSHEQFF. The CDR3 DNA is TGTGCCAGCAGCAAAGTGGATCTAGTGAGGTCCCATGAGCAGTTCTTC.

V gene TRBV5-1 combines with J gene TRBJ1-2, with D possibly TRBD1 on 5 matching bases. The CDR3 runs 15 residues. The ends were cut back, 5 bases at V and 4 bases at J, with 18 bases in the middle. Germline V gives CDR1 SGHRS, CDR2 YFSETQ. DNA for the CDR3: TGCGCCAGCAGGTCGTATCTCCAGGGAACCTATGGCTACACCTTC. Protein: CASRSYLQGTYGYTF.

The chain couples TRBV11-2 to TRBJ2-7; TRBD1 might be the D (6 bases). The V and J ends lost 1 base and 2 bases respectively, with 9 bases between them. The CDR3 is made up of 14 amino acids. Germline V gene lookup returns CDR1 SGHAT and CDR2 FQNNGV. The CDR3 sequence is CASSLVGAPYEQYF. The CDR3 region has the DNA TGTGCCAGCAGCTTAGTGGGGGCCCCCTACGAGCAGTACTTC. The full variable domain, rest sourced from reference TRBV11-2 and TRBJ2-7, is EAGVAQSPRYKIIEKRQSVAFWCNPISGHATLYWYQQILGQGPKLLIQFQNNGVVDDSQLPKDRFSAERLKGVDSTLKIQPAKLEDSAVYLCASSLVGAPYEQYFGPGTRLTVT.

The chain carries TRBV15 and TRBJ2-1, with TRBD2 identical over 11 bases. Germline V gives CDR1 LNHNV, CDR2 YYDKDF (reference sequence). J was trimmed by 6 bases and V by 4 bases; bases with no gene match: 20. CDR3 size: 20 residues. The CDR3: CATSIPKGLAGGGPGNEQFF. In DNA form, the CDR3 reads TGTGCCACCAGCATCCCAAAAGGGCTAGCGGGAGGAGGGCCGGGCAATGAGCAGTTCTTC.

This clone is a singleton in its sample. The chain combines TRBV6-1 with TRBJ2-7; D is uncertain. The CDR3 extends over 15 amino acids. V lost 0 bases, J lost 5 bases, and 14 bases lay in between. Germline CDR1 is MNHNS and CDR2 is SASEGT. The CDR3 bases are TGTGCCAGCAGTGAAGCGACCGTACCCCGTCACGAGCAGTACTTC. Translating gives CASSEATVPRHEQYF.

The chain joins TRBV11-3 to TRBJ2-2, with TRBD2 as a possible D gene (6 bases). Germline V gene lookup returns CDR1 SGHNT and CDR2 YENEEA. The CDR3 loop spans 13 amino acids. V dropped 5 bases and J dropped 8 bases, with 12 bases sitting between them. Written as DNA, the CDR3 is TGTGCCAGCAGCGCGACTAGTGCTGGGGAGCTGTTTTTT. Translated: CASSATSAGELFF.

This chain links TRBV11-2 with TRBJ1-2, with a weak D call TRBD1 (5 bases). Looked up from germline, CDR1 is SGHAT and CDR2 is FQNNGV. Trimming removed 5 bases at V and 5 bases at J, with 30 bases between. The CDR3 length is 19 residues. The CDR3 DNA reads as TGTGCCAGCAGCCCCCACGTCCGTAGTTGGGGGATTGACCCATATGGCTACACCTTC. Translated: CASSPHVRSWGIDPYGYTF.

The chain has TRBV9 and TRBJ1-2; 8 positions agree with TRBD1. The CDR3 length is 14 residues. V dropped 4 bases and J dropped 8; count of bases not matched to a gene: 10. CDR1 SGDLS and CDR2 YYNGEE come from the germline V gene. DNA of the CDR3: TGTGCCAGCAGCACCAGACAGGGGATGGGAGGCTACACCTTC. Translating gives CASSTRQGMGGYTF.

The rearrangement links TRBV30 to TRBJ1-2, with D tentatively TRBD1 (5 bases). The CDR3 contains 12 residues. The germline gives CDR1 GTSNPN, CDR2 SVGIG (reference sequence). Between the trimmed V and J ends, which lost 7 bases and 10 bases, there was a span of 19 bases. CDR3 nucleotide sequence: TGTGCCTCTCCTCTAGGAGGGGTCCTCTACACCTTC. Translation gives CASPLGGVLYTF.

The chain recombines TRBV5-6 with TRBJ2-3, with TRBD2 matching 8 bases. Losses at the gene ends were 0 bases for V and 6 bases for J; bases not matched to a gene: 12. This CDR3 is 17 amino acids long. CDR1 and CDR2 (germline): SGHDT, YYEEEE. The CDR3, as DNA: TGTGCCAGCAGCTTGGCCCTTCGGGGACTAGAGGGGGATACGCAGTATTTT. It codes for CASSLALRGLEGDTQYF.

V and J are TRBV19 and TRBJ2-1; D might be TRBD2 (7 bases). The ends were cut back, 3 bases at V and 7 bases at J, with 22 bases in the middle. The CDR3 contains 17 residues. CDR1 LNHDA and CDR2 SQIVND come from the germline V gene (reference sequence). The CDR3 bases are TGTGCCAGTAGTATTTTTATGGGGGGGCCCGTCGAGAATGAGCAGTTCTTC. It translates to CASSIFMGGPVENEQFF.

V is TRBV7-8 and J is TRBJ1-1; TRBD1 matches at 7 bases. Germline V lookup: CDR1 SGHVS, CDR2 FQNEAQ. The CDR3 contains 16 residues. Trimming at V came to 5 bases and at J to 2 bases, leaving 11 bases not matched to a gene. CDR3 in amino acids: CASSLRGGQPNTEAFF. For the CDR3, the DNA is TGTGCCAGCAGCCTTAGGGGGGGACAGCCCAACACTGAAGCTTTCTTT.

This chain links TRBV5-1 with TRBJ2-7; D may be TRBD1 or TRBD2 (5 bases each). Germline V gene sequence: CDR1 SGHRS, CDR2 YFSETQ. The V end was cut by 7 bases, the J end by 4 bases, with 21 bases between. The CDR3 loop spans 15 amino acids. The CDR3 region is CASGETPGRLYEQYF. The CDR3 bases are TGCGCCAGCGGTGAGACGCCGGGACGTCTGTACGAGCAGTACTTC. Looking up the rest from reference TRBV5-1 and TRBJ2-7 gives the full variable domain: KAGVTQTPRYLIKTRGQQVTLSCSPISGHRSVSWYQQTPGQGLQFLFEYFSETQRNKGNFPGRFSGRQFSNSRSEMNVSTLELGDSALYLCASGETPGRLYEQYFGPGTRLTVT.

This chain connects TRBV28 to TRBJ2-7, with TRBD1 matching over 12 bases. The CDR3 has 15 residues. Looked up from germline, CDR1 is MDHEN and CDR2 is SYDVKM. Trimming removed 4 bases from V and 4 bases from J; junction bases left unmatched: 5. The CDR3 nucleotides read TGTGCCAGCAGTTCTCCGGGACAGGGGGCTTACGAGCAGTACTTC. Translation: CASSSPGQGAYEQYF.

The chain carries TRBV5-1 and TRBJ1-6; D uncertain. The CDR3 contains 14 residues. CDR1 is SGHRS, CDR2 YFSETQ, per germline. Trimming cost V 3 bases and J 7 bases, with 11 bases left between them. Written as DNA, the CDR3 is TGCGCCAGCAGCTCGACCCTCGAAAATTCACCCCTCCACTTT. As protein: CASSSTLENSPLHF.

The chain couples TRBV6-5 to TRBJ2-7; 8 nucleotides line up with TRBD1. Losses at the gene ends were 6 bases for V and 3 bases for J; bases not matched to a gene: 10. The germline CDR1 and CDR2 sequences are MNHEY and SVGAGI. The CDR3 consists of 15 residues. CDR3 in amino acids: CASRLARQGIYEQYF. In DNA form, the CDR3 reads TGTGCCAGCAGACTCGCCCGACAGGGGATCTACGAGCAGTACTTC.

In its sample, this clone was seen once. The chain has TRBV18 and TRBJ1-1; D ambiguous. The germline V gene has CDR1 KGHSH and CDR2 LQKENI. The CDR3 has 13 residues. Trimming cost V 4 bases and J 1 base, with 7 bases left between them. The CDR3 loop reads CASSQGGNTEAFF. The CDR3 DNA follows: TGTGCCAGCTCACAGGGAGGGAACACTGAAGCTTTCTTT.

CDR3 protein: CASSPRAGAGSDTQYF. The CDR3 nucleotides read TGTGCCAGCTCACCAAGGGCGGGAGCGGGCTCAGATACGCAGTATTTT. The genes are TRBV18 and TRBJ2-3; TRBD2 matches 7 bases. V trimming: 2 bases; J trimming: 4 bases; junction bases outside the gene matches: 9. Germline assignment: CDR1 KGHSH and CDR2 LQKENI. The CDR3 has 16 amino acids.

V and J are TRBV4-1 and TRBJ1-2; no clear D. The V gene lost 3 bases and the J gene lost 4 bases, with 15 bases spanning the gap. The CDR3 length is 15 residues. Germline-derived CDR1 and CDR2 are MGHRA and YSYEKL. The CDR3 DNA sequence: TGCGCCAGCAGCCAGCCCGAGGGATTCCCCTATGGCTACACCTTC. It encodes CASSQPEGFPYGYTF.

In this sample, this clone turned up once. The chain has TRBV4-1 and TRBJ2-6; D gene unclear. The CDR3 runs to 16 residues. Trimming left V 2 bases short and J 0 bases short, with 8 bases between. CDR1 MGHRA and CDR2 YSYEKL come from the germline V gene. This CDR3 reads CASSQNRLSGANVLTF. In DNA, the CDR3 is TGCGCCAGCAGCCAAAACCGCCTCTCTGGGGCCAACGTCCTGACTTTC.

The chain has TRBV28 and TRBJ1-1; a weak D match, TRBD1 (6 bases). V was clipped by 8 bases and J by 7 bases, with 14 bases between them. CDR3 length equals 12 residues. CDR1 and CDR2 (germline): MDHEN, SYDVKM. CDR3 nucleotides: TGTGCCAGCGGTACGTACAGGGATGAAGCTTTCTTT. Protein sequence: CASGTYRDEAFF.

This clone was seen just once. The CDR3 spells CASRAGGPRDTQYF. The DNA of the CDR3 is TGTGCCAGCCGGGCGGGAGGGCCAAGGGATACGCAGTATTTT. The genes are TRBV28 and TRBJ2-3; 9 nucleotides match TRBD2. This CDR3 comprises 14 residues. Per the germline V gene, CDR1 is MDHEN and CDR2 is SYDVKM. The V and J ends lost 8 bases and 6 bases, in that order; junction bases with no gene match: 9.

The chain is built from TRBV19 and TRBJ2-7; either TRBD1 or TRBD2 may fit D (6 bases each). The CDR3 loop spans 13 amino acids. CDR1 is LNHDA and CDR2 is SQIVND in the germline V gene (reference sequence). V lost 2 bases and J 5 bases, leaving 10 bases between the germline ends. CDR3 coding DNA: TGTGCCAGTAGTATACGGGGGCGGGACGAGCAGTACTTC. Translated, it gives CASSIRGRDEQYF.

The chain has TRBV29-1 and TRBJ2-3; no clear D gene. Looked up from germline, CDR1 is SQVTM and CDR2 is ANQGSEA. The CDR3 covers 13 residues. V dropped 3 bases and J dropped 4 bases, with 11 bases sitting between them. In DNA form, the CDR3 reads TGCAGCGTTGACCCCACCCTGGCAGATACGCAGTATTTT. It codes for CSVDPTLADTQYF.

The chain is built from TRBV15 and TRBJ2-3; the match to TRBD2 covers 12 bases. Germline V gene data show CDR1 as LNHNV and CDR2 as YYDKDF (reference sequence). CDR3 length: 17 residues. With V trimmed by 6 bases and J by 4 bases, 11 bases remained unmatched. The CDR3 nucleotides read TGTGCCACCAGTAGGGGGCCTAGCGGGAGGGCCGCAGATACGCAGTATTTT. Translation gives CATSRGPSGRAADTQYF.

This clone was seen only once. The chain has TRBV6-5 and TRBJ1-5; D is uncertain. Germline loops: CDR1 MNHEY, CDR2 SVGAGI. V lost 6 bases and J lost 0, with 12 bases in between. This CDR3 region has 15 residues. The CDR3 DNA is TGTGCCAGCAGACTGGGCGAGGGTAGCAATCAGCCCCAGCATTTT. It codes for CASRLGEGSNQPQHF.

The rearrangement links TRBV4-1 to TRBJ1-2, with a weak D call TRBD1 (5 bases). CDR1 is MGHRA and CDR2 is YSYEKL in the germline V gene. V lost 0 bases and J 7 bases, leaving 21 bases between the germline ends. This CDR3 has 17 amino acids. The CDR3 bases are TGCGCCAGCAGCCAAGATCGGTCGGCAGGGATGGATAGTGGCTACACCTTC. Translated, it gives CASSQDRSAGMDSGYTF.